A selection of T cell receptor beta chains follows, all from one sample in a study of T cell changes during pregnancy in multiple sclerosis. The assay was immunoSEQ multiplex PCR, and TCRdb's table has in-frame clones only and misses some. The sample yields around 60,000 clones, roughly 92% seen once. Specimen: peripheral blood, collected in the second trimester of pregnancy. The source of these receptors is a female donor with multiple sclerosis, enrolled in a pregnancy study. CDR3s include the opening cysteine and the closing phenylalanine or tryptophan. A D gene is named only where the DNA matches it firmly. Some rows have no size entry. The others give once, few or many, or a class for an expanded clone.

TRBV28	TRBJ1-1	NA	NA	TGTGCCAGCAGCAGGATGGCTGAAGCTTTCTTT	CASSRMAEAFF
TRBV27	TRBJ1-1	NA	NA	TGTGCCAGCACCTTAAAAGGTTCCGGGACATTATCGTCGGTCACTGAAGCTTTCTTT	CASTLKGSGTLSSVTEAFF
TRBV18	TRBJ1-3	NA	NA	TGTGCCAGCTCACTTCAGGGATCTCCTGGAAACACCATATATTTT	CASSLQGSPGNTIYF
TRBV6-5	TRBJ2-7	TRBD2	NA	TGTGCCAGCAGTTACACTGAAGCTAGCGGGAGATACGAGCAGTACTTC	CASSYTEASGRYEQYF
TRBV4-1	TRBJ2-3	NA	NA	TGCGCCAGCAGCCACCCGACAGGAAGCACAGATACGCAGTATTTT	CASSHPTGSTDTQYF
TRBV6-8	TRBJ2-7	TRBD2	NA	TGTGCCAGCAGTCGCCAGCGGGAGGCACACTCCTACGAGCAGTACTTC	CASSRQREAHSYEQYF
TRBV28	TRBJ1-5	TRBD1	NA	TGTGCCAGCAGTTTAATGGCAGGGGGGATCAATCAGCCCCAGCATTTT	CASSLMAGGINQPQHF
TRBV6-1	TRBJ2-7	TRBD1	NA	TGTGCCAGCAGTGTGAGGGACAGAGAGCACGAGCAGTACTTC	CASSVRDREHEQYF
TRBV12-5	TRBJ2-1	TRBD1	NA	TGTGCTAGTGGTTCGCTTCTGACAGGGCCGTACAATGAGCAGTTCTTC	CASGSLLTGPYNEQFF
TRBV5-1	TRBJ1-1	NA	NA	TGCGCCAGCAGCTTCGGGACTCTCCCTCGGGGTAACACTGAAGCTTTCTTT	CASSFGTLPRGNTEAFF
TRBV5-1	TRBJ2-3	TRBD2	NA	TGCGCCAGCAGCATGGGACAGGGGACTAGCGGGACATTCACAGATACGCAGTATTTT	CASSMGQGTSGTFTDTQYF
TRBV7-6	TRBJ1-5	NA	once	TGTGCCAGCAGCTCGTTCAGGGACAATCAGCCCCAGCATTTT	CASSSFRDNQPQHF
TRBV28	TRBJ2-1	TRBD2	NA	TGTGCCAGCTTCAGCGGGACGAGCTCCTACAATGAGCAGTTCTTC	CASFSGTSSYNEQFF
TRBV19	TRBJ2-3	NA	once	TGTGCCAGTAGTATCGAGGCCAGGGGGAGGACAGATACGCAGTATTTT	CASSIEARGRTDTQYF
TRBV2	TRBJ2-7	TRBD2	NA	TGTGCCAGCAGCCGGGACTACCGCTCCTACGAGCAGTACTTC	CASSRDYRSYEQYF
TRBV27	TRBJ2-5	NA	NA	TGTGCCAGCAGTTTCACAACAACAGGGTATACTGAGACCCAGTACTTC	CASSFTTTGYTETQYF
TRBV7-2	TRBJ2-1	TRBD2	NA	TGTGCCAGCAGCTTAGGACTAGCGGGTCTTGTCTCCTACAATGAGCAGTTCTTC	CASSLGLAGLVSYNEQFF
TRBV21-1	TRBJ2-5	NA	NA	TGTGCCAGCAGCAAAGCTTGGAGCACCCAATTTCAATTGACAGAGACCCAGTACTTC	CASSKAWSTQFQLTETQYF
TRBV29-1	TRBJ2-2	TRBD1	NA	TGCAGCGTCGACAGGGGGCCCGGGGAGCTGTTTTTT	CSVDRGPGELFF
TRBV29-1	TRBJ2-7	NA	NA	TGCAGCGTTGAAGGATCCTCGACAGCTTCCTACGAGCAGTACTTC	CSVEGSSTASYEQYF
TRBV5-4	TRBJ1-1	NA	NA	TGTGCCAGCGGAGTGGGGAACACTGAAGCTTTCTTT	CASGVGNTEAFF
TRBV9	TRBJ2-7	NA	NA	TGTGCCAGCAGTATCCAGGGCGACTCCTACGAGCAGTACTTC	CASSIQGDSYEQYF
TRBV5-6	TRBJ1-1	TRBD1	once	TGTGCCAGCAGCTACCTGACAGGGTTGACCACTGAAGCTTTCTTT	CASSYLTGLTTEAFF
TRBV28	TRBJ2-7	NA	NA	TGTGCCAGCAGTCCCCTGGGCGGGAACACCTACGAGCAGTACTTC	CASSPLGGNTYEQYF
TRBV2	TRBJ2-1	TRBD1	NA	TGTGCCGGTCAGACAGGGATTAACAATGAGCAGTTCTTC	CAGQTGINNEQFF
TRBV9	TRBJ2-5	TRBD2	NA	TGTGCCAGCAGCCCAGGTTCTAGCGGGAGGCAGCAAGAGACCCAGTACTTC	CASSPGSSGRQQETQYF
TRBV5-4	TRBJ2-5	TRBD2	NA	TGTGCCAGCAGCTCGGCGCCGTTAGCGGGAGAGGATGAGACCCAGTACTTC	CASSSAPLAGEDETQYF
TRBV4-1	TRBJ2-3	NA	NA	TGCGCCAGCAGCCAAGTCACACAGACCGATAGCACAGATACGCAGTATTTT	CASSQVTQTDSTDTQYF
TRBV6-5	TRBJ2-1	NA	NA	TGTGCCAGTCAACTGAGGGGAGGACACAATGAGCAGTTCTTC	CASQLRGGHNEQFF
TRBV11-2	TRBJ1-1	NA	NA	TGTGCCAGCAGCCGAAAGGGAGTAGGCACTGAAGCTTTCTTT	CASSRKGVGTEAFF
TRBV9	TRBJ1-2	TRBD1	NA	TGTGCCAGCAGCACTGGGGACAGCCTCTATGGCTACACCTTC	CASSTGDSLYGYTF
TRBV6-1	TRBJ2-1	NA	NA	TGTGCCTCCCTATATAGGACTGACTACAATGAGCAGTTCTTC	CASLYRTDYNEQFF
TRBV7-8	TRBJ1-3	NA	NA	TGTGCCAGCAGCTTAGCGCAGGTGGAATCTGGAAACACCATATATTTT	CASSLAQVESGNTIYF
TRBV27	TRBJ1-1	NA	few	TGTGCCAGCATGGCTAGGTCCTCGCAGAGCATGAACACTGAAGCTTTCTTT	CASMARSSQSMNTEAFF
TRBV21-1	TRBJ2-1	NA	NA	TGTGCCAGCAGCCAAAAGCGCAGACTAGCGGGAGTTAAAGTATTTTCATCCGGTGAGCAGTTCTTC	CASSQKRRLAGVKVFSSGEQFF
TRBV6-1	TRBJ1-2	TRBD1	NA	TGTGCCAGCAGTGAACGGGGGACAGCCTCGGGGGCAAACTATGGCTACACCTTC	CASSERGTASGANYGYTF
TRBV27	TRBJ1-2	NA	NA	TGTGCCAGCAGGACAGCCACTAACTATGGCTACACCTTC	CASRTATNYGYTF
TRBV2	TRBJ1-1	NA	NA	TGTGCCAGCAGTGTAGGGGGGAACACTGAAGCTTTCTTT	CASSVGGNTEAFF
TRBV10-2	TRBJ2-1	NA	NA	TGCGCCAGCAGTGAATTTAATAGCGGCAATGAGCAGTTCTTC	CASSEFNSGNEQFF
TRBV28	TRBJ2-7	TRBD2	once	TGTGCCAGCTCGTCGGGCGGGAGGGCGTACGAGCAGTACTTC	CASSSGGRAYEQYF
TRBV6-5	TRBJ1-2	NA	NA	TGTGCCAGCAGTTACGCGGGCTATGGCTACACCTTC	CASSYAGYGYTF
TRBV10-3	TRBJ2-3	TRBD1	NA	TGTGCCATCAGTGAGTCGGGACAGGGGGAGACAGATACGCAGTATTTT	CAISESGQGETDTQYF